This TCR beta chain comes out of a study of glioma-infiltrating T cells after dendritic cell vaccination. Findings of the study overall: Higher TCR clonality did not directly relate to longer survival.

A remark on this clone: Its specificity is unknown.

The data were produced by immunoSEQ multiplex PCR, yet TCRdb's version contains in-frame clones alone and is incomplete. The table shows around 83,000 clones, with about 85% occurring only once. This CDR3 comprises 16 residues. In germline, CDR1 is SGHTS, CDR2 YDEGEE. The ends were cut back, 4 bases at V and 0 bases at J, with 14 bases in the middle. The time point denotes: after dendritic cell vaccination, including at tumor progression/relapse. Only patients with spare fresh-frozen tumor and over two years of follow-up were included. The specimen comprised blood, sampled after dendritic cell vaccination. The chain employs TRBV5-8 and TRBJ1-5; possible D gene TRBD1, 6 bases. The source is a human donor with glioblastoma. CDR3 sequence reads: CASSNRAHYSNQPQHF. The CDR3 coding sequence is TGTGCCAGCAGCAACAGGGCCCATTATAGCAATCAGCCCCAGCATTTT.